The 4 T cell receptor beta chains below were found in one sample sequenced in a study of somatic mutations in cytotoxic T cells in rheumatoid arthritis. Profiling relied on immunoSEQ multiplex PCR, and the TCRdb table lists in-frame clones only, not all of them. The sample gives more than 10,000 clones, 75% to 90% of which show up once; approximately 15% is in the top ten. The sample comprised CD8+ T cells sorted from blood. These receptors all come from a woman aged 55-70 years in good health.

A word on this clone: No conserved phenylalanine or tryptophan is present at the end of the CDR3, so a read error is the likely explanation. The DNA is omitted, as the CDR3 cannot be located on it reliably, and the CDR3 follows TCRdb's listing. The chain joins TRBV21-1 to TRBJ1-4; the listed D gene, TRBD1, was not tested against the DNA. TRBV21-1 is a pseudogene locus. The CDR3 is 10 residues long, ends included. The chain's CDR3 is CASSKQWALY.

The table lists this clone with a count of one. CDR3 protein: CASSEGQGGEKLFF. CDR3 in DNA: TGTGCCAGCAGCGAGGGACAGGGAGGTGAAAAACTGTTTTTT. This chain uses TRBV9 with TRBJ1-4; 9 bases line up with TRBD1. Losses at the gene ends were 3 bases for V and 7 bases for J; bases not matched to a gene: 4. The germline gives CDR1 SGDLS, CDR2 YYNGEE. The CDR3 is 14 residues long.

The CDR3 loop is CASSLTEGLEAFF. CDR3 sequence (DNA): TGTGCCAGCAGCTTAACGGAGGGTCTTGAAGCTTTCTTT. V and J are TRBV7-3 and TRBJ1-1; unclear D gene. Per germline, CDR1 SGHTA and CDR2 FQGTGA. CDR3 length equals 13 residues. Trimming took 0 bases from V and 7 from J, leaving 9 bases between them.

This clone was picked up one time. The genes are TRBV30 and TRBJ2-1, with D possibly matching TRBD2 (5 bases). The germline V and J ends were trimmed by 5 bases and 8 bases, with 22 bases remaining between them. CDR3 length: 15 residues. CDR1 GTSNPN and CDR2 SVGIG come from the germline V gene (reference sequence). CDR3 DNA: TGTGCCTGGTCGAACCCGCGGGCGTCTGAGGATGAGCAGTTCTTC. This translates into CAWSNPRASEDEQFF. Variable domain in full (rest from reference TRBV30 and TRBJ2-1): SQTIHQWPATLVQPVGSPLSLECTVEGTSNPNLYWYRQAAGRGLQLLFYSVGIGQISSEVPQNLSASRPQDRQFILSSKKLLLSDSGFYLCAWSNPRASEDEQFFGPGTRLTVL.